Included here is one T cell receptor beta chain sequence, with context. The sample comes from a study of patients and donors after allogeneic stem cell transplantation. TCRdb analysed the RT-PCR reads with MiXCR anew, one entry per CDR3 protein. Of roughly 4,200 distinct CDR3 sequences listed, about 17% are singletons. The ends were cut back, 1 base at V and 6 bases at J, with 7 bases in the middle. CDR3 size: 12 residues. Germline V gives CDR1 SGHNT, CDR2 YENEEA. The receptor's source is a human donor who was either an allogeneic HSCT recipient or a stem cell or donor lymphocyte infusion donor (not recorded which). It is not recorded whose cells these are; they may come from a transplant donor. This chain links TRBV11-3 with TRBJ2-7; no clear D. Material: blood, either unsorted or a sorted T cell fraction (not recorded which). For the CDR3, the DNA is TGTGCCAGCAGCTTAGGGCTTGGCGAGCAGTACTTC. This encodes CASSLGLGEQYF.